Below, 25 T cell receptor beta chains from the same sample are listed, as sequenced in a study of T cell changes during pregnancy in multiple sclerosis. Clones were sequenced by immunoSEQ multiplex PCR, and TCRdb holds only the in-frame ones, with some missing. The repertoire consists of tens of thousands of clones, with 85% to 95% occurring once and the leading ten covering about 0.42%. The input for sequencing was CD4+ T cells from peripheral blood mononuclear cells, taken before pregnancy. The receptors originated from a female donor with multiple sclerosis, enrolled in a pregnancy study.

The chain is built from TRBV7-2 and TRBJ2-6, with D perhaps matching TRBD1 (7 bases). V was trimmed by 0 bases and J by 3 bases, leaving 12 bases between them. Germline V lookup: CDR1 SGHTA, CDR2 FQGNSA. The CDR3 loop spans 17 amino acids. CDR3: CASSLARQGGGANVLTF. For the CDR3, the DNA is TGTGCCAGCAGCTTAGCACGACAGGGAGGTGGGGCCAACGTCCTGACTTTC.

V gene TRBV9 combines with J gene TRBJ1-3; TRBD1 matches 10 bases. With 10 bases clipped from V and 1 base from J, the junction kept 20 bases outside the gene matches. The CDR3 is 19 residues long. Germline assignment: CDR1 SGDLS and CDR2 YYNGEE. The CDR3 spells CASGPGLGQGRGSGNTIYF. CDR3 DNA sequence: TGTGCCTCTGGGCCGGGGCTGGGACAGGGGAGAGGTTCTGGAAACACCATATATTTT.

As regards this clone: The junction departs from germline at one end; a sequencing error may be responsible. The CDR3 region is CANSFTGWNTEAFF. CDR3 nucleotide sequence: TGTGCCAACAGCTTCACAGGGTGGAACACTGAAGCTTTCTTT. V and J are TRBV5-4 and TRBJ1-1; possibly TRBD1 for D (6 bases). Looked up from germline, CDR1 is SGHNT and CDR2 is YYREEE (reference sequence). CDR3 length: 14 amino acids.

In this sample, this clone turned up once. V usage is TRBV7-6 and J usage is TRBJ2-2; 7 positions match TRBD1. V was clipped by 7 bases and J by 1 base; unmatched bases: 9. CDR1 is SGHVS and CDR2 is FNYEAQ in the germline V gene. The CDR3 is made up of 16 amino acids. The CDR3 DNA sequence: TGTGCCAGCACCCTGTCACGACAGGGGAACACCGGGGAGCTGTTTTTT. This translates into CASTLSRQGNTGELFF.

The gene calls are TRBV2 and TRBJ1-3; D is uncertain. This CDR3 contains 13 residues. Trimming stripped 4 bases from V and 1 base from J, with 5 bases between. Germline V CDR1 and CDR2: SNHLY, FYNNEI. CDR3 sequence reads: CASSGQSGNTIYF. CDR3 coding DNA: TGTGCCAGCAGTGGACAATCTGGAAACACCATATATTTT.

The sample holds one count of this clone. The chain links TRBV5-4 to TRBJ1-4, with 8 positions matching TRBD1. Losses at the gene ends were 0 bases for V and 4 bases for J; bases not matched to a gene: 8. Germline V CDR1 and CDR2: SGHNT, YYREEE (reference sequence). The CDR3 spans 17 residues. The DNA for the CDR3 is TGTGCCAGCAGCTTGGGGCCGACAGGGGCCGATAATGAAAAACTGTTTTTT. Translation gives CASSLGPTGADNEKLFF.

The chain links TRBV4-3 to TRBJ1-2, with TRBD1 matching over 11 bases. Per the germline V gene, CDR1 is LGHNA and CDR2 is YSLEER. The CDR3 runs to 16 residues. J lost 4 bases, V lost 1 base, and 5 bases had no gene match. The CDR3: CASSQVRTGGVYGYTF. For the CDR3, the DNA is TGCGCCAGCAGCCAAGTCAGGACAGGGGGCGTCTATGGCTACACCTTC.

V usage is TRBV25-1 and J usage is TRBJ1-1; a possible D gene is TRBD1 (5 bases). Deletions cut 6 bases from V and 4 bases from J, with 12 bases between. The CDR3 length is 13 residues. Germline CDR1 is MGHDK and CDR2 is SYGVNS. The CDR3 is CASSSTVFTEAFF. DNA of the CDR3: TGTGCCAGCAGCTCGACAGTCTTCACTGAAGCTTTCTTT.

This sequence joins TRBV7-3 and TRBJ2-2, with 15 positions matching TRBD2. CDR1 is SGHTA, CDR2 FQGTGA, per germline. The CDR3 is 16 amino acids. V dropped 5 bases and J dropped 6; count of bases not matched to a gene: 4. The CDR3 sequence is CASSRTSGRASGELFF. For the CDR3, the DNA is TGTGCCAGCAGCCGGACTAGCGGGAGGGCATCCGGGGAGCTGTTTTTT.

This chain uses TRBV2 with TRBJ2-7; 10 bases line up with TRBD1. The CDR3 covers 14 residues. In germline, CDR1 is SNHLY, CDR2 FYNNEI. V lost 3 bases, J lost 2 bases, and 1 base stayed unmatched. As DNA, the CDR3 is TGTGCCAGCAGTGAGGGGACAGGGGCCTACGAGCAGTACTTC. Amino acids: CASSEGTGAYEQYF.

This clone was seen only a few times. The chain joins TRBV7-2 to TRBJ1-5, with TRBD1 as a possible D gene (6 bases). V shed 1 base and J shed 0 bases, with 10 bases lying between them. CDR3 length: 16 amino acids. In germline, CDR1 is SGHTA, CDR2 FQGNSA. CDR3 sequence (DNA): TGTGCCAGCAGCTTAGGGACAGACTATAGCAATCAGCCCCAGCATTTT. It is translated as CASSLGTDYSNQPQHF.

This chain joins TRBV6-1 and TRBJ1-2; 8 nucleotides match TRBD1. Germline CDR1 reads MNHNS; CDR2 reads SASEGT. The CDR3 extends over 13 amino acids. V lost 5 bases, J lost 8 bases, and 7 bases stayed unmatched. In nucleotides, the CDR3 is TGTGCCAGCAGTATGGACAGGGCAGGAGGCTACACCTTC. Its protein product is CASSMDRAGGYTF.

A note on this clone: A much bigger clone sits one base away, suggesting this may be a read error. The V gene is TRBV6-1, the J gene TRBJ1-5, with D unresolved. The CDR3 covers 14 residues. CDR1 is MNHNS and CDR2 is SASEGT in the germline V gene. The CDR3 region has the DNA TGTGCCAGCATGGGCCTCTTGAGCAATCGGCCCCAGCATTTT. Its protein product is CASMGLLSNRPQHF.

V is TRBV5-6 and J is TRBJ1-2; TRBD1 agrees at 7 bases. V dropped 4 bases and J dropped 8; count of bases not matched to a gene: 8. CDR3 size: 13 residues. The germline gives CDR1 SGHDT, CDR2 YYEEEE. CDR3 in DNA: TGTGCCAGCAGCACGGTGACAGGGACCGGCTACACCTTC. Amino acid sequence: CASSTVTGTGYTF.

The chain couples TRBV5-6 to TRBJ1-2, with D possibly TRBD1 on 5 matching bases. Trimming pared 5 bases from V and 4 bases from J, leaving 15 bases between. This CDR3 has 14 amino acids. Germline loops: CDR1 SGHDT, CDR2 YYEEEE. The chain's CDR3 is CASSPWGESYGYTF. DNA of the CDR3: TGTGCCAGCAGTCCCTGGGGGGAATCCTATGGCTACACCTTC.

The rearrangement joins TRBV7-8 to TRBJ1-3, with no clear D. In germline, CDR1 is SGHVS, CDR2 FQNEAQ. The CDR3 loop spans 18 amino acids. Trimming left V 1 base short and J 0 bases short, with 16 bases between. CDR3 protein: CASSLVGSWSLSGNTIYF. CDR3 DNA: TGTGCCAGCAGCTTAGTTGGTTCCTGGTCACTCTCTGGAAACACCATATATTTT.

The V gene is TRBV21-1, the J gene TRBJ1-5; the table's D call, TRBD1, was not checked against the DNA. TRBV21-1 is assigned pseudogene status. The CDR3 length is 18 residues. CDR3 protein: CASSKVFKTGAFGQPQHF. The CDR3 DNA follows: TGTGCCAGCAGCAAAGTCTTTAAGACAGGAGCTTTTGGTCAGCCCCAGCATTTT.

The gene calls are TRBV16 and TRBJ1-2; 7 positions match TRBD1. This CDR3 spans 15 amino acids. The J segment lost 9 bases and the V segment lost 4 bases, leaving 14 bases of the junction unmatched. CDR1 is KGHSY and CDR2 is FQNENV in the germline V gene. The CDR3 sequence: CASSRNTGASNRYTF. The CDR3 region has the DNA TGTGCCAGCAGCCGGAACACAGGGGCATCTAACCGCTACACCTTC.

The chain carries TRBV10-3 and TRBJ1-2, with 7 nucleotides matching TRBD1. The ends lost 5 bases at V and 4 bases at J; junction bases unmatched: 10. The CDR3 sequence is 15 residues long. CDR1 and CDR2 from the germline V gene are ENHRY and SYGVKD. DNA for the CDR3: TGTGCCATCAGTTTCGACAGGGACGAGGGCTATGGCTACACCTTC. Translated, it gives CAISFDRDEGYGYTF.

This chain links TRBV30 with TRBJ1-3; D perhaps matches TRBD1 (5 bases). V was trimmed by 3 bases and J by 2 bases, leaving 14 bases between them. Germline values: CDR1 GTSNPN, CDR2 SVGIG (reference sequence). CDR3 length: 15 residues. The CDR3 loop is CAWSGGFGPGNTIYF. CDR3 coding DNA: TGTGCCTGGAGCGGGGGGTTTGGGCCTGGAAACACCATATATTTT.

The genes are TRBV4-1 and TRBJ1-4; D is possibly TRBD1 (5 bases). With 5 bases removed from V and 0 bases from J, the gap between germline ends came to 10 bases. Per the germline V gene, CDR1 is MGHRA and CDR2 is YSYEKL. CDR3 length equals 15 residues. The CDR3: CASSSTGATNEKLFF. CDR3 DNA sequence: TGCGCCAGCAGCTCCACAGGTGCAACTAATGAAAAACTGTTTTTT.

This clone occurred once. J is TRBJ2-7 and V is TRBV27; weak D call: TRBD1 (6 bases). Germline V gene lookup returns CDR1 MNHEY and CDR2 SMNVEV (reference sequence). The CDR3 has 15 amino acids. Trimming took off 7 bases at V and 6 bases at J, with 22 bases between the two ends. CDR3 coding DNA: TGTGCCAGCACCCGGACAGTAAATACGAGAGGCGAGCAGTACTTC. It translates to CASTRTVNTRGEQYF.

This clone was seen only once. This chain connects TRBV5-6 to TRBJ1-3, with D possibly TRBD1 on 5 matching bases. The germline CDR1 and CDR2 sequences are SGHDT and YYEEEE. The CDR3 is made up of 15 amino acids. The germline V and J ends were trimmed by 0 bases and 2 bases, with 9 bases remaining between them. For the CDR3, the DNA is TGTGCCAGCAGCTTGGTGGGACTCGCTGGAAACACCATATATTTT. It is translated as CASSLVGLAGNTIYF.

This chain uses TRBV7-9 with TRBJ2-3, with 8 bases aligning to TRBD2. The V segment lost 9 bases and the J segment 4 bases; nucleotides outside the gene matches: 15. CDR1 is SEHNR, CDR2 FQNEAQ, per germline (reference sequence). The CDR3 extends over 16 amino acids. CDR3 in amino acids: CASGSSVSGSSDTQYF. CDR3 nucleotides: TGTGCCAGTGGGAGTAGTGTGAGCGGGAGTTCAGATACGCAGTATTTT.

For the CDR3, the DNA is TGTGCCAGCAGCTTCACAGAGAACACTGAAGCTTTCTTT. This codes for CASSFTENTEAFF. This rearrangement joins TRBV7-8 to TRBJ1-1; D is undetermined. The CDR3 runs to 13 residues. Germline V lookup: CDR1 SGHVS, CDR2 FQNEAQ. V lost 3 bases to trimming and J lost 1 base, with 6 bases between them.